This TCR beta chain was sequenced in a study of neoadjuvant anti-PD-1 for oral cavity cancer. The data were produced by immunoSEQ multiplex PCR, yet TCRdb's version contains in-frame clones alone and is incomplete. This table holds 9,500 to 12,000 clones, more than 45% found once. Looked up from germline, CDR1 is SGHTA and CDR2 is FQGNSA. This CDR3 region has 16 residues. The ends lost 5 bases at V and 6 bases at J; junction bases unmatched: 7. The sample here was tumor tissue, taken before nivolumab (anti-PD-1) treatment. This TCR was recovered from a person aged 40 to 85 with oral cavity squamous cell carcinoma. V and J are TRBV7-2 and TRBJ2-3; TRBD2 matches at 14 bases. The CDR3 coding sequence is TGTGCCAGCAGCCGGACTAGCGGGGGGTATGGGGATACGCAGTATTTT. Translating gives CASSRTSGGYGDTQYF.